This T cell receptor beta chain was obtained from a study of blood T cell repertoires in COVID-19. Trimming shortened V by 6 bases and J by 3 bases, and 9 bases separated the two germline ends. The CDR3 sequence is 11 residues long. Germline assignment: CDR1 DFQATT and CDR2 SNEGSKA (reference sequence). Sequencing was performed with immunoSEQ multiplex PCR; in TCRdb, only in-frame clones are kept and a portion is missing. The sample has approximately 31,000 clones, about 86% seen once. Source material: peripheral blood. The TCR was taken from a woman aged 80 or over with active or convalescent COVID-19. V gene TRBV20-1 combines with J gene TRBJ2-7; D call uncertain. The CDR3 nucleotides read TGCAGTGCAACGGTCCTCTACGAGCAGTACTTC. Translation: CSATVLYEQYF.